A single sample gave rise to the 3 T cell receptor beta chains below, sequenced in a study of OX40 agonist ivuxolimab in advanced cancers. The table came from immunoSEQ multiplex PCR; TCRdb's copy has only in-frame clones and leaves some out. The sample holds roughly 45,000 clones; about 93% are singletons and the top ten take about 7%. Source: CD4+ or CD8+ T cells sorted from blood, taken in a trial of the OX40 agonist ivuxolimab. Receptors were obtained from an adult with an advanced solid tumor such as melanoma, head and neck, liver or kidney cancer.

This clone was counted a few times. This rearrangement joins TRBV4-1 to TRBJ1-2; the D is unclear. This CDR3 contains 14 residues. V was cut by 1 base and J by 2 bases, with 8 bases left in between. Germline CDR1 and CDR2: MGHRA and YSYEKL. The CDR3 DNA reads as TGCGCCAGCAGCCAAGGGAATGGGAACTATGGCTACACCTTC. Its protein is CASSQGNGNYGYTF.

The chain employs TRBV19 and TRBJ2-3; D assignment may be TRBD1 or TRBD2 (5 bases each). The CDR3 has 12 amino acids. V lost 6 bases and J lost 8, with 12 bases in between. In germline, CDR1 is LNHDA, CDR2 SQIVND (reference sequence). In nucleotides, the CDR3 is TGTGCCAGTAGCCCAGAGGGGATTACGCAGTATTTT. Encoded protein: CASSPEGITQYF.

This rearrangement joins TRBV6-1 to TRBJ1-2; possibly TRBD1 for D (6 bases). This CDR3 comprises 15 residues. V gave up 5 bases and J gave up 4 bases, with 17 bases separating them. CDR1 is MNHNS and CDR2 is SASEGT in the germline V gene. As DNA, the CDR3 is TGTGCCAGCAGTCAAAGGGACACCCGCTCCTATGGCTACACCTTC. This codes for CASSQRDTRSYGYTF.